The T cell receptor (beta chain) described here comes from a study of blood T cell repertoires in COVID-19 (dated by TCRdb to about 2020). Regarding the research as a whole: Collaborator samples came from the United States, Italy and Spain and covered acute and convalescent phases of COVID-19. Samples came from the ongoing ImmuneRACE study (first 160 participants) plus 1,254 subjects from 6 global collaborators. The repertoires were released in a freely available public database meant as a resource for research on the immune response to SARS-CoV-2. The material from the prospective study consisted of cDNA or gDNA derived from T cells, B-cell-depleted T cells, or PBMCs. The sample metadata nearly always contained a de-identified subject ID, COVID-19 status, age in years and sex. Where available, HLA class I and class II types were taken from metadata supplied by the sample provider and were not determined by assay-based typing. Deeply sampled blood TCRbeta repertoires from subjects exposed to, actively infected with, or recovered from COVID-19 were included in the dataset. Study-level results and caveats: The quantity of clinical and demographic metadata differed by source and by participant and was supplied without curation.

TCRbeta CDR3 regions were amplified from genomic DNA by means of the immunoSEQ Assay, a bias-controlled multiplex PCR. On the study's bioinformatics: The number of nucleated cells in each sample was estimated by amplification of reference gene primers within the assay. To quantify the absolute abundance of each unique TCRbeta CDR3 rearrangement, sequence reads were collapsed and filtered. For each sample, productive Simpson clonality was calculated by taking the square root of Simpson's diversity index across productive rearrangements. This is the immuneACCESS table as TCRdb keeps it, with only in-frame sequences that have V and J called. A part of the clones is gone; compared with another copy, unresolved V genes explain less than half, and the rest is unexplained. D and trimming were read from the DNA, whereas the V and J calls and clone size are those reported in that table. This sample comprises roughly 100,000 clones, around 86% of them detected only once. Less than 3.5% of the sample rests with the top ten.

CDR1 and CDR2 (SGHVS, FNYEAQ) derive from the germline V gene. The CDR3 contains 14 residues, cysteine and phenylalanine counted. Only the CDR3 DNA is retained, 42 bases long and in frame from the first base. V is cut by 1 base and J by 4 bases, and the space between the germline ends is 8 bases. Whole blood was collected in K2EDTA tubes by collaborating institutions according to the institutions' own protocols. For TCRbeta analysis, collaborators shipped samples as frozen whole blood, isolated PBMCs, or DNA extracted from either of those sample types. This clone has a handful of counts. Its binding antigen is unknown. The record has no base qualities; no much larger clone is one base away.

Sequencing used peripheral blood. Here the chain combines TRBV7-6 and TRBJ1-3, with no D gene named confidently. The receptor was isolated from a man between 50 and 59 years old with active or convalescent COVID-19. The CDR3 here reads CASSLGTGGNTIYF. The DNA sequence is as follows: TGTGCCAGCAGCTTAGGCACGGGGGGAAACACCATATATTTT.